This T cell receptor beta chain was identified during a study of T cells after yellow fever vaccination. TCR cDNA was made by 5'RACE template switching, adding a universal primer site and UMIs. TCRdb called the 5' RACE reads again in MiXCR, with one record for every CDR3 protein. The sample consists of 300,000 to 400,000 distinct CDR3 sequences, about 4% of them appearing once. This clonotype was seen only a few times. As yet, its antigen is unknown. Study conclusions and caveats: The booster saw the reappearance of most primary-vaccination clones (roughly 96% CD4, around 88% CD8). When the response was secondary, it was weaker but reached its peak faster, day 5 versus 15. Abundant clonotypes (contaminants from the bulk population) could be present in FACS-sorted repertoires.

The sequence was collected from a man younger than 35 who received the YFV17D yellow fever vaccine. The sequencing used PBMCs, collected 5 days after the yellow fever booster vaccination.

The CDR3 region is CASIAEGTDTQYF. In DNA, the CDR3 is TGTGCCAGTATAGCGGAGGGCACAGATACGCAGTATTTT. The chain employs TRBV19 and TRBJ2-3; D perhaps matches TRBD2 (6 bases). The CDR3 sequence is 13 residues long. Germline V lookup: CDR1 LNHDA, CDR2 SQIVND (reference sequence). The germline V and J ends were trimmed by 7 bases and 1 base, with 9 bases remaining between them. Full variable domain (outside the CDR3, taken from reference TRBV19 and TRBJ2-3): DGGITQSPKYLFRKEGQNVTLSCEQNLNHDAMYWYRQDPGQGLRLIYYSQIVNDFQKGDIAEGYSVSREKKESFPLTVTSAQKNPTAFYLCASIAEGTDTQYFGPGTRLTVL.